This T cell receptor beta chain was found in a study of cytomegalovirus exposure and HLA in healthy donors. PCR used 60 Vbeta primers and 13 Jbeta primers. Method: immunoSEQ multiplex PCR; TCRdb's copy keeps in-frame clones and lacks some. The table records roughly 140,000 clones, 76% of them present only once. This clone showed up just a few times. This CDR3 is built from 17 residues. V trimming: 2 bases; J trimming: 1 base; junction bases outside the gene matches: 9. The germline CDR1 and CDR2 sequences are SGHKS and YYEKEE (reference sequence). This clonotype originated in a woman aged 40 to 50 in good health and CMV-seronegative. Sequenced material: PBMCs. The chain links TRBV5-5 to TRBJ1-1, with 9 bases that match TRBD1. The CDR3 is CASSLTGGLLSNTEAFF. CDR3 DNA: TGTGCCAGCAGCTTAACAGGGGGCCTGCTGTCGAACACTGAAGCTTTCTTT.